This paragraph covers one T cell receptor (beta chain) sequence. After removal of 4 bases from V and 0 bases from J, the junction contained 7 bases not matched to a gene. The germline V gene has CDR1 MNHEY and CDR2 SVGAGI. CDR3 length: 16 amino acids. The record originates from a study of T cell changes during pregnancy in multiple sclerosis. TCRdb keeps only in-frame clones here, not all; method: immunoSEQ multiplex PCR. The sample carries about 60,000 clones, 90% to 95% recorded once. The sequences come from CD8+ T cells from peripheral blood mononuclear cells, collected in the second trimester of pregnancy. The source of this sequence is a female donor with multiple sclerosis, enrolled in a pregnancy study. This rearrangement joins TRBV6-5 to TRBJ2-7; TRBD1 aligns across 9 bases. This chain's CDR3 is CASSFRTGESSYEQYF. The CDR3 nucleotides are TGTGCCAGCAGTTTCCGGACAGGGGAAAGCTCCTACGAGCAGTACTTC.